This TCR beta chain is drawn from a study of T cell responses to AZD1222 COVID-19 vaccine. Points on this clone: The antigen remains unidentified.

Clones were read by immunoSEQ multiplex PCR, and TCRdb kept only the in-frame ones, dropping some. This table has about 150,000 clones, roughly 90% appearing once. The CDR3 has 14 residues. V was trimmed by 0 bases and J by 4 bases, leaving 6 bases between them. The germline gives CDR1 SGHAT, CDR2 FQNNGV. Points from the study as a whole: Breadth and depth of Spike-specific TCRs rose after two AZD1222 doses. Donors, mostly white British, included more females; clonal diversity was possibly underestimated. The study sampled repertoires only after the peak T cell response. Among spike-specific TCRs, nearly half reportedly target unmutated variant regions.

The source is an adult in good health. Here the sequenced sample was peripheral blood, taken on day 0 of AZD1222 vaccination. The genes are TRBV11-2 and TRBJ2-2; the D is unclear. CDR3 loop: CASSLDYGTGELFF. The CDR3 bases are TGTGCCAGCAGCTTAGATTACGGCACCGGGGAGCTGTTTTTT. The variable domain in full, completed from reference TRBV11-2 and TRBJ2-2, reads EAGVAQSPRYKIIEKRQSVAFWCNPISGHATLYWYQQILGQGPKLLIQFQNNGVVDDSQLPKDRFSAERLKGVDSTLKIQPAKLEDSAVYLCASSLDYGTGELFFGEGSRLTVL.